This passage covers 15 T cell receptor beta chains from one sample sequenced in a study of blood T cell repertoires in COVID-19. Clones were sequenced by immunoSEQ multiplex PCR, and TCRdb holds only the in-frame ones, with some missing. The table lists 91,000 or so clones, around 84% of them singletons, with about an eighth in the top ten. Sequenced sample: peripheral blood. These TCRs come from a woman aged 55-75 years in a cohort sampled during active or convalescent COVID-19.

This clone was observed a few times. V usage is TRBV5-4 and J usage is TRBJ2-7, with D maybe TRBD2 (6 bases). The CDR3 loop spans 14 amino acids. Germline loops: CDR1 SGHNT, CDR2 YYREEE (reference sequence). V gave up 4 bases and J gave up 3 bases, with 14 bases separating them. The CDR3 coding sequence is TGTGCCAGCAGCACTTTCGGGGGAAGCTACGAGCAGTACTTC. Translation: CASSTFGGSYEQYF.

CDR3: CASSESRGLGADTQYF. The CDR3 nucleotides are TGCGCCAGCAGTGAGTCGAGAGGACTAGGCGCAGATACGCAGTATTTT. The chain couples TRBV10-1 to TRBJ2-3, with 7 positions matching TRBD2. Germline lookup yields CDR1 WNHNN and CDR2 SYGVQD (reference sequence). This CDR3 is 16 amino acids long. The trim removed 0 bases at V and 4 bases at J, leaving 7 bases unmatched.

The chain recombines TRBV19 with TRBJ1-5, with a possible D match to TRBD1 (6 bases). The length of the CDR3 is 15 residues. The germline gives CDR1 LNHDA, CDR2 SQIVND (reference sequence). The V end was cut by 10 bases, the J end by 0 bases, with 16 bases between. The chain's CDR3 is CATTDRPYSNQPQHF. The CDR3 nucleotides are TGTGCCACCACGGACAGACCCTATAGCAATCAGCCCCAGCATTTT.

V is TRBV7-9 and J is TRBJ1-5; a weak D match, TRBD1 (5 bases). Germline loops: CDR1 SEHNR, CDR2 FQNEAQ (reference sequence). V was shortened by 3 bases and J by 6 bases, with 12 bases between the two germline ends. The CDR3 has 14 amino acids. The CDR3 coding sequence is TGTGCCAGCAGCTTCGGGCAGGGAAGTCAGCCCCAGCATTTT. The encoded protein is CASSFGQGSQPQHF.

This sequence joins TRBV7-3 and TRBJ1-3; D remains unclear. CDR1 and CDR2 from the germline V gene are SGHTA and FQGTGA. Trimming took 4 bases from V and 4 from J, leaving 11 bases between them. The CDR3 runs to 14 residues. The CDR3 sequence is CASSYWGAGNTIYF. The CDR3 DNA is TGTGCCAGCAGCTATTGGGGAGCAGGAAACACCATATATTTT.

The chain uses TRBV18 and TRBJ2-1, with D tentatively TRBD1 (6 bases). Trimming shortened V by 1 base and J by 5 bases, and 15 bases separated the two germline ends. The CDR3 runs to 16 residues. Germline CDR1 reads KGHSH; CDR2 reads LQKENI. The CDR3 sequence is CASSPLRTATDNEQFF. The CDR3 nucleotides are TGTGCCAGCTCACCACTCCGGACAGCGACGGACAATGAGCAGTTCTTC.

The table lists this clone with a count of one. The V and J genes are TRBV6-2 or TRBV6-3 and TRBJ2-2, with a weak D call TRBD2 (7 bases). The CDR3 loop spans 15 amino acids. Per germline, CDR1 MNHEY and CDR2 SVGEGT. Trimming pared 2 bases from V and 5 bases from J, leaving 12 bases between. The CDR3 loop reads CASSYAGGRTGELFF. The CDR3 bases are TGTGCCAGCAGTTACGCCGGGGGGCGGACCGGGGAGCTGTTTTTT.

The V gene is TRBV7-9, the J gene TRBJ1-1, with no clear D. The V and J ends lost 1 base and 1 base respectively, with 10 bases between them. Germline-derived CDR1 and CDR2 are SEHNR and FQNEAQ (reference sequence). The length of the CDR3 is 15 residues. The CDR3 region is CASSLEEVRNTEAFF. CDR3 sequence (DNA): TGTGCCAGCAGCTTAGAGGAGGTTCGGAACACTGAAGCTTTCTTT.

This clone was seen more than once but under ten times. V and J are TRBV14 and TRBJ2-5, with 12 positions matching TRBD2. Germline CDR1 is SGHDN and CDR2 is FVKESK. V was pared by 4 bases and J by 3 bases, with 6 bases of the junction left unmatched. This CDR3 contains 16 residues. CDR3 nucleotides: TGTGCCAGCAGCCCCCTGACTAGCGGGAGTAAAGAGACCCAGTACTTC. Translated: CASSPLTSGSKETQYF. The variable domain in full, with the rest retrieved from reference TRBV14 and TRBJ2-5, is EAGVTQFPSHSVIEKGQTVTLRCDPISGHDNLYWYRRVMGKEIKFLLHFVKESKQDESGMPNNRFLAERTGGTYSTLKVQPAELEDSGVYFCASSPLTSGSKETQYFGPGTRLLVL.

The chain couples TRBV7-9 to TRBJ1-1; 11 bases match TRBD1. After removal of 5 bases from V and 4 bases from J, the junction contained 6 bases not matched to a gene. CDR3 size: 15 residues. Germline-derived CDR1 and CDR2 are SEHNR and FQNEAQ (reference sequence). Written as DNA, the CDR3 is TGTGCCAGCAGCGCCGGACAGGGGGCCGGCACTGAAGCTTTCTTT. This gives the protein CASSAGQGAGTEAFF.

The chain joins TRBV27 to TRBJ2-3, with D maybe TRBD1 (5 bases). Trimming removed 7 bases from V and 3 bases from J, with 14 bases in between. CDR3 length: 14 amino acids. Per the germline V gene, CDR1 is MNHEY and CDR2 is SMNVEV (reference sequence). CDR3 residues: CASNPWGRTDTQYF. The CDR3 DNA is TGTGCCAGCAACCCCTGGGGCAGGACAGATACGCAGTATTTT.

The rearrangement uses TRBV6-5 and TRBJ2-1; D is ambiguous. CDR3 length equals 11 residues. Germline V gene sequence: CDR1 MNHEY, CDR2 SVGAGI. V shed 6 bases and J shed 9 bases, with 9 bases lying between them. Here the CDR3 reads CASRRASEQFF. The CDR3 DNA sequence: TGTGCCAGCAGAAGAGCTAGTGAGCAGTTCTTC.

V gene TRBV5-4 combines with J gene TRBJ2-7; 9 positions agree with TRBD1. The V gene's germline CDR1 is SGHNT and CDR2 YYREEE (reference sequence). This CDR3 has 14 residues. The trim removed 4 bases at V and 0 bases at J, leaving 2 bases unmatched. CDR3 protein: CASSRQGGSYEQYF. Here the CDR3 DNA reads TGTGCCAGCAGCCGACAGGGGGGCTCCTACGAGCAGTACTTC.

Details on this clone: A junction boundary mismatches the germline segment, possibly from a read error. The rearrangement joins TRBV19 to TRBJ1-5; D is perhaps TRBD1 (6 bases). This CDR3 has 16 residues. Germline V gene data show CDR1 as LNHDA and CDR2 as SQIVND (reference sequence). The CDR3 loop is CASSLDTRGSNQPQHF. The CDR3 nucleotides are TGTGCCAGTAGTTTAGACACCAGGGGTTCCAATCAGCCCCAGCATTTT.

The chain employs TRBV9 and TRBJ1-2; D remains unclear. In germline, CDR1 is SGDLS, CDR2 YYNGEE. Trimming cost V 0 bases and J 2 bases, with 8 bases left between them. This CDR3 has 14 amino acids. CDR3 nucleotides: TGTGCCAGCAGCGTAGGACAACAAAACTATGGCTACACCTTC. It is translated as CASSVGQQNYGYTF.